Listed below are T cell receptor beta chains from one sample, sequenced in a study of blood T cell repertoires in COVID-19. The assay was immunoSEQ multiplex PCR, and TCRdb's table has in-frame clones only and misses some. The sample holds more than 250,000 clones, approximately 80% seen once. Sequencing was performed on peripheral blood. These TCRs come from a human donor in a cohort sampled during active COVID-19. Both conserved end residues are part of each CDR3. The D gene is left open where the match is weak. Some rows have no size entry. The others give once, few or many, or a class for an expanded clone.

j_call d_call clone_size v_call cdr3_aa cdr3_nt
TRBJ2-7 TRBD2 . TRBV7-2 CASSATSGEGYEQYF TGTGCCAGCAGCGCAACTAGCGGGGAGGGGTACGAGCAGTACTTC
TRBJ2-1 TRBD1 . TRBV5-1 CASSLGQGADEQFF TGCGCCAGCAGCTTGGGACAGGGGGCGGATGAGCAGTTCTTC
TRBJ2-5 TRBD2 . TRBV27 CASMSLAGGETQYF TGTGCCAGCATGTCACTAGCGGGAGGGGAGACCCAGTACTTC
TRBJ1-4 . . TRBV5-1 CASSFGSDSPAEKLFF TGCGCCAGCAGCTTTGGGTCAGACTCACCGGCGGAAAAACTGTTTTTT
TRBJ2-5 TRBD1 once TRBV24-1 CATSGGTGNGETQYF TGTGCCACCAGTGGCGGGACAGGGAACGGAGAGACCCAGTACTTC
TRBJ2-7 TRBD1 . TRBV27 CASSLIPGQGGYEQYF TGTGCCAGCAGTTTAATTCCGGGACAGGGAGGCTACGAGCAGTACTTC
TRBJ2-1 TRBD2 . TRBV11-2 CASSLGLGLAGSEQFF TGTGCCAGCAGCTTAGGGCTGGGACTAGCGGGAAGTGAGCAGTTCTTC
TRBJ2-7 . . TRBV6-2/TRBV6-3 CASSYYTSYSYEQYF TGTGCCAGCAGTTATTACACATCGTACTCCTACGAGCAGTACTTC
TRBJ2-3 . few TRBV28 CASSPRGGPTDTQYF TGTGCCAGCAGTCCGAGGGGGGGGCCCACAGATACGCAGTATTTT
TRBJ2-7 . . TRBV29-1 CSVVDYPYEQYF TGCAGCGTTGTGGACTATCCCTACGAGCAGTACTTC
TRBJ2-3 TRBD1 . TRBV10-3 CAIRESDRAYTDTQYF TGTGCCATCAGAGAATCGGACAGGGCATACACAGATACGCAGTATTTT
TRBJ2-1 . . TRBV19 CASTPRQGNEQFF TGTGCCAGTACCCCCCGCCAGGGCAATGAGCAGTTCTTC
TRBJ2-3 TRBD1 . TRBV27 CASRSRDRGTDTQYF TGTGCCAGCAGAAGCCGGGACAGGGGCACAGATACGCAGTATTTT
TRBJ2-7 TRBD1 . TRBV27 CASSTTGTGRGEQYF TGTGCCAGCAGTACCACCGGGACAGGGCGAGGTGAGCAGTACTTC
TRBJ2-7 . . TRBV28 CASSRGHTAEQYF TGTGCCAGCAGCCGCGGACATACAGCCGAGCAGTACTTC
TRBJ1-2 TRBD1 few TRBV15 CATSSDGQGNGYTF TGTGCCACCAGCAGTGACGGACAGGGAAATGGCTACACCTTC
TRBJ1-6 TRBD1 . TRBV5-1 CASSLSQGENSPLHF TGCGCCAGCAGCTTGAGTCAGGGGGAAAATTCACCCCTCCACTTT
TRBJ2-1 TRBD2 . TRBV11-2 CASRTTSGGAWYEQFF TGTGCCAGCAGAACAACTAGCGGGGGGGCATGGTATGAGCAGTTCTTC
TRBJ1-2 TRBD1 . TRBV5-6 CASSPGDRNYGYTF TGTGCCAGCAGCCCCGGGGACAGGAACTATGGCTACACCTTC
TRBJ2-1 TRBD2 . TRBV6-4 CASSRAGGSGYNEQFF TGTGCCAGCAGCCGAGCGGGAGGGTCGGGCTACAATGAGCAGTTCTTC
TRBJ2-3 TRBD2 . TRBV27 CASSIPRGAGDLDTQYF TGTGCCAGCAGTATCCCGCGTGGGGCGGGAGATTTGGATACGCAGTATTTT
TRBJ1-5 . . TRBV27 CATKTGPWGNQPQHF TGTGCCACCAAAACAGGGCCATGGGGCAATCAGCCCCAGCATTTT
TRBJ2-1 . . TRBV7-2 CASSLSVPVYNEQFF TGTGCCAGCAGCTTAAGTGTGCCGGTCTACAATGAGCAGTTCTTC
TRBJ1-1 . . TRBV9 CASSVGWGLGTEAFF TGTGCCAGCAGCGTAGGGTGGGGGCTCGGTACTGAAGCTTTCTTT
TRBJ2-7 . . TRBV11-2 CASSELRRYEQYF TGTGCCAGCAGCGAACTGCGGCGCTACGAGCAGTACTTC
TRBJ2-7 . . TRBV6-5 CASLKNRGGSYEQYF TGTGCCAGCTTGAAGAACAGAGGCGGGTCCTACGAGCAGTACTTC
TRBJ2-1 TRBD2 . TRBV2 CASSGGGSGMKFF TGTGCCAGCAGTGGAGGGGGTAGCGGGATGAAGTTCTTC
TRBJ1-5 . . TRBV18 CASSSRDTSNQPQHF TGTGCCAGCTCATCCCGGGACACGTCGAATCAGCCCCAGCATTTT
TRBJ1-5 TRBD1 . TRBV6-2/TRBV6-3 CASSRGQGSNQPQHF TGTGCCAGCAGCCGCGGACAGGGGAGCAATCAGCCCCAGCATTTT
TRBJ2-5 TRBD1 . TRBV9 CASSGTGGSETQYF TGTGCCAGCAGTGGGACAGGGGGCTCGGAGACCCAGTACTTC
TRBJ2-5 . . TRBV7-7 CASSFGQSSGETQYF TGTGCTAGCAGCTTCGGACAGTCTTCCGGAGAGACCCAGTACTTC
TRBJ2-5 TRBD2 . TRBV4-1 CASSPTRTSGEETQYF TGCGCCAGCAGCCCAACCCGGACTAGCGGAGAAGAGACCCAGTACTTC
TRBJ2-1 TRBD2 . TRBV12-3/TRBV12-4 CASNLGGNEQFF TGTGCCAGCAACCTCGGGGGGAATGAGCAGTTCTTC
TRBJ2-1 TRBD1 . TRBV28 CASATPGTVDNEQFF TGTGCCAGCGCAACCCCGGGGACAGTCGACAATGAGCAGTTCTTC
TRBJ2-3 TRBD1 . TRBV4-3 CASSHQTGGVDTQYF TGCGCCAGCAGCCACCAGACAGGGGGCGTAGATACGCAGTATTTT
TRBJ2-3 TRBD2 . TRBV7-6 CASSLNSGLRGTTDTQYF TGTGCCAGCAGCCTAAATAGCGGGCTTAGGGGAACCACAGATACGCAGTATTTT
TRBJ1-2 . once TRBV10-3 CAITRTRPNYGYTF TGTGCCATCACCCGGACAAGGCCTAACTATGGCTACACCTTC
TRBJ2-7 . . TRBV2 CASRQGWSYEQYF TGTGCCAGCAGACAGGGTTGGTCCTACGAGCAGTACTTC
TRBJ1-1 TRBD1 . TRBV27 CASSFRDRGGEAFF TGTGCCAGCAGTTTCCGGGACAGGGGCGGTGAAGCTTTCTTT
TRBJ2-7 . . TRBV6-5 CASSYQGGPYEQYF TGTGCCAGCAGTTACCAGGGCGGTCCCTACGAGCAGTACTTC
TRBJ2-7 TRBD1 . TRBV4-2 CASSQGQGTREQYF TGTGCCAGCAGCCAAGGACAGGGAACTAGGGAGCAGTACTTC
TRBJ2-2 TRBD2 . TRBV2 CASILAGVLTGELFF TGTGCCAGCATCCTAGCGGGAGTTTTGACCGGGGAGCTGTTTTTT
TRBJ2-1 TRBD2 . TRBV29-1 CSVVASGNNEQFF TGCAGCGTTGTTGCTAGCGGTAACAATGAGCAGTTCTTC
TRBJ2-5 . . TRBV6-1 CASSWNYLMRETQYF TGTGCCAGCAGTTGGAACTACCTGATGAGGGAGACCCAGTACTTC
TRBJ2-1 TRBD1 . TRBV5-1 CASSSRTGANEQFF TGCGCCAGCAGCTCCCGGACAGGGGCCAATGAGCAGTTCTTC
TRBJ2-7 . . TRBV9 CASNSDGSSYEQYF TGTGCCAGCAACTCCGACGGGAGCTCCTACGAGCAGTACTTC
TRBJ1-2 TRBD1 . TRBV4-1 CASSHPLGTEGEGYTF TGCGCCAGCAGCCACCCTTTAGGGACAGAGGGCGAGGGCTACACCTTC
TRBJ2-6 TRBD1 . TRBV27 CASSSTPGQGASGANVLTF TGTGCCAGCAGCTCGACACCGGGACAGGGAGCCTCTGGGGCCAACGTCCTGACTTTC
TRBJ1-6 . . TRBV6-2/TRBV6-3 CASSIVSGSPLHF TGTGCCAGCAGTATCGTGTCAGGTTCACCCCTCCACTTT
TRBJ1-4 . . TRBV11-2 CASSRTEIYREKLFF TGTGCCAGCAGCCGTACTGAGATTTATCGGGAAAAACTGTTTTTT
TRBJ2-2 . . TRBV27 CASSYRRLAGELFF TGTGCCAGCAGTTACCGGAGGTTGGCCGGGGAGCTGTTTTTT
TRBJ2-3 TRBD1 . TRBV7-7 CASSLGTEQSDTQYF TGTGCTAGCAGCTTAGGGACAGAGCAATCAGATACGCAGTATTTT
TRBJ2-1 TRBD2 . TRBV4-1 CASSFQRDATSNEQFF TGCGCCAGCAGCTTCCAGCGGGACGCTACGTCTAATGAGCAGTTCTTC
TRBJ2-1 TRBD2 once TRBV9 CASSWTSGGDISSYNEQFF TGTGCCAGCAGCTGGACTAGCGGGGGGGATATTAGCTCCTACAATGAGCAGTTCTTC
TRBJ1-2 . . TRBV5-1 CASSLDQGLSNYGYTF TGCGCCAGCAGCTTGGATCAGGGCCTGTCTAACTATGGCTACACCTTC
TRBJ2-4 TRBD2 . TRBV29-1 CSVEDQRGGAKNIQYF TGCAGCGTTGAAGATCAACGGGGGGGCGCCAAAAACATTCAGTACTTC
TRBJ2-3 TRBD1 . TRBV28 CASSLFGQGADTQYF TGTGCCAGCAGTTTATTCGGACAGGGGGCAGATACGCAGTATTTT
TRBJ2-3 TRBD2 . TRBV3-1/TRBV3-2 CASSPGTSGRTDTQYF TGTGCCAGCAGCCCTGGGACTAGCGGGAGGACAGATACGCAGTATTTT
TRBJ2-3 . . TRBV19 CASKSTQAGSDTQYF TGTGCCAGTAAAAGTACCCAGGCGGGATCAGATACGCAGTATTTT
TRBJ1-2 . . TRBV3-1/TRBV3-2 CASSPYSRSIYTF TGTGCCAGCAGCCCCTATTCCCGGAGTATCTACACCTTC